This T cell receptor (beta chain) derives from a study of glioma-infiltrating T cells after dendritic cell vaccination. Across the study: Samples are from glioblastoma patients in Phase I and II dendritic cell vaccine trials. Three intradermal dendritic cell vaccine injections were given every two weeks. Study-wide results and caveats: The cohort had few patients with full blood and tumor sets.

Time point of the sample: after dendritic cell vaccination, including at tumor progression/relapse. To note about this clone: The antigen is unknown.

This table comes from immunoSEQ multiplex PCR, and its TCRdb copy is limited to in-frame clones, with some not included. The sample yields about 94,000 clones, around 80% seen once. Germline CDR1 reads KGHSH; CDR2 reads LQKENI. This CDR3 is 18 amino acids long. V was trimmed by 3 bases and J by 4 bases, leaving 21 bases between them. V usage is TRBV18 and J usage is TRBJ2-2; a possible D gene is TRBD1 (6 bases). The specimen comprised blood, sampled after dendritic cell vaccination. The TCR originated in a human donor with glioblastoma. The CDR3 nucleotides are TGTGCCAGCTCACCTCCAAGCAGTCGGACAGTGGCCACCGGGGAGCTGTTTTTT. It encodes CASSPPSSRTVATGELFF.